This TCR beta chain was observed in a study of shared T cell receptors in the human thymus. Profiled with immunoSEQ multiplex PCR; TCRdb holds only in-frame clones, not every one. The table records 540,000 or so clones, about four fifths of them present only once. This CDR3 comprises 15 residues. Trimming took 4 bases from V and 1 from J, leaving 12 bases between them. The germline V gene has CDR1 SEHNR and CDR2 FQNEAQ (reference sequence). This sample was shared with a second study, whose subject was human thymus T cells. This second report adds: Donors were healthy Finnish infants having corrective surgery for congenital heart defects. Thymic material originated from resections removed in the course of corrective heart surgery. Gene usage for V and J segments appeared biased in thymic and blood repertoires.

Input material: thymocytes. This receptor was identified in a boy under two years old with a congenital heart defect. V usage is TRBV7-9 and J usage is TRBJ2-3; D may be TRBD1 (5 bases). The CDR3 nucleotides are TGTGCCAGCAGCTCATTATCCAGGGGCACAGATACGCAGTATTTT. Translated, it gives CASSSLSRGTDTQYF.